Listed below are T cell receptor beta chains from one sample, sequenced in a study of control samples from healthy donors and cancer patients. The data were produced by immunoSEQ multiplex PCR, yet TCRdb's version contains in-frame clones alone and is incomplete. The table records about 140,000 clones, 88% of them present only once. Material for sequencing was blood. Every receptor here comes from a man between 18 and 35 years old in good health. Both conserved end residues are part of each CDR3. The order of the fields is CDR3 DNA, CDR3 protein, D gene, J gene, clone size, V gene. A D gene is named only where the DNA matches it firmly. Not all rows give a size; the values are once, few, many and, for expanded clones, a class.

TGTGCCAGCAGCCCCAATGGACAGTTCACCGGGGAGCTGTTTTTT CASSPNGQFTGELFF . TRBJ2-2 . TRBV7-3
TGTGCCAGCACCACAGGGCCAGGGCTCACAGATACGCAGTATTTT CASTTGPGLTDTQYF . TRBJ2-3 . TRBV5-4
TGCGCCAGCAGCCAAGTAAGAGATAACTACGAGCAGTACTTC CASSQVRDNYEQYF . TRBJ2-7 . TRBV4-1
TGTGCCATCAGTGACCCTCCTTCTGGCGGACAGGGCGTCGGAGCTTTCTTT CAISDPPSGGQGVGAFF TRBD1 TRBJ1-1 . TRBV10-3
TGTGCCAGCAGTGCCTACCATAGGGTTTACGAGCAGTACTTC CASSAYHRVYEQYF . TRBJ2-7 . TRBV27
TGTGCCAGCAGCCCCTCGGGGACATCGTCCTACAATGAGCAGTTCTTC CASSPSGTSSYNEQFF . TRBJ2-1 . TRBV7-2
TGTGCCACGAGGGGCCAGGAGCCGTACCAAGAGACCCAGTACTTC CATRGQEPYQETQYF . TRBJ2-5 . TRBV24-1
TGTGCCAGCAGTCAGAGACAGGGAGAGCAGTACTTC CASSQRQGEQYF TRBD1 TRBJ2-7 few TRBV6-6
TGTGCCAGCAGTCGGGAGCCCTCTGGGGAGCAGTACTTC CASSREPSGEQYF . TRBJ2-7 . TRBV7-6
TGTGCCAGCAGCTTTAGAGAGGCAACCTATGGCTACACCTTC CASSFREATYGYTF . TRBJ1-2 . TRBV7-2
TGTGCCAGCAGTTTGGAGGGTTTCACAGATACGCAGTATTTT CASSLEGFTDTQYF . TRBJ2-3 . TRBV28
TGTGCCAGCAGTGGTGGGGGAAACCAAGAGACCCAGTACTTC CASSGGGNQETQYF . TRBJ2-5 . TRBV28
TGTGCCAGTAGTACTTCCCGGGACAGGGGCACAGATACGCAGTATTTT CASSTSRDRGTDTQYF TRBD1 TRBJ2-3 . TRBV19
TGTGCCAGCAGCCAAGGTCTTGGGGGGGGGCCGTATTACGAGCAGTACTTC CASSQGLGGGPYYEQYF . TRBJ2-7 . TRBV4-2